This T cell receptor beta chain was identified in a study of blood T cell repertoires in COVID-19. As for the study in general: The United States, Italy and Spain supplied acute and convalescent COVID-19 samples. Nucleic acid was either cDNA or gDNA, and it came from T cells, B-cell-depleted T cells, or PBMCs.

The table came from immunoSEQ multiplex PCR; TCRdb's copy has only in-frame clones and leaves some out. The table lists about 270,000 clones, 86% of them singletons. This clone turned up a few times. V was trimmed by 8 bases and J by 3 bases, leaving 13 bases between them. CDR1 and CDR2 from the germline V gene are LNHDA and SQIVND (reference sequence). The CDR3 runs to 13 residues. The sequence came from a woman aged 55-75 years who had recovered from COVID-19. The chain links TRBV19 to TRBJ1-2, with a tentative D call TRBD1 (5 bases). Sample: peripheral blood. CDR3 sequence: CASQGVGDYGYTF. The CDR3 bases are TGTGCCAGTCAAGGGGTAGGTGACTATGGCTACACCTTC.